This T cell receptor (beta chain) was recorded in a study of identical twins. Whole-study findings and limits: Reduced insertions were recorded for abundant cord blood beta clonotypes, with no such pattern in memory repertoires. Models, which agreed with sharing between unrelated individuals, nonetheless underestimated the out-of-frame TCR alpha sharing seen in monozygotic twins.

As regards this clonotype: Its antigen is still unknown.

One entry per CDR3 protein, called by TCRdb with MiXCR from the 5' RACE reads. Among about 920,000 distinct CDR3 sequences, approximately 13% were seen once, and the ten largest hold around 1.6%. The CDR3 is made up of 13 amino acids. Trimming pared 5 bases from V and 8 bases from J, leaving 15 bases between. In addition, the sample was reused for a study of yellow fever vaccine responses in identical twins.

V is TRBV12-3 or TRBV12-4 and J is TRBJ1-1; D possibly corresponds to TRBD1 (6 bases). Sequenced material: PBMCs. The TCR originated in a woman aged 18-29 years in good health. The chain's CDR3 is CASSIGGAGEAFF. The CDR3 DNA sequence: TGTGCCAGCAGTATCGGGGGGGCAGGAGAAGCTTTCTTT.